This entry is about one TCR beta chain. Antigen: not known. The data were taken from a study of blood T cells in healthy people across ages. Study-wide points: PBMCs went unsorted, and a conclusive naive versus antigen-experienced comparison was therefore prevented.

Using a J-beta primer mix together with a sample-barcoded 5' primer, a second PCR was run for about 7 to 12 cycles. A single record per CDR3 protein comes from TCRdb applying MiXCR to the 5' RACE reads. Here the sample spans some 1.4 million distinct CDR3 sequences, 42% being singletons. This clonotype was sampled from a young woman in good health. The material sequenced was blood.

CDR3 coding DNA: TGTGCCAGCAGCCAACCTGGGTGGGAGCAGTACTTC. Protein sequence: CASSQPGWEQYF. The genes are TRBV3-1 and TRBJ2-7; no clear D. The CDR3 consists of 12 residues. Per the germline V gene, CDR1 is LGHDT and CDR2 is YNNKEL (reference sequence). Trimming removed 2 bases at V and 7 bases at J, with 9 bases between.